The TCR beta chain described here comes from a study of blood T cell repertoires in COVID-19. Overall study context: Samples came from the United States, Italy and Spain, spanning acute and convalescent COVID-19. Sources were T cells, B-cell-depleted T cells, or PBMCs; the material itself was cDNA or gDNA.

Germline V gene sequence: CDR1 SGHAT, CDR2 FQDESV (reference sequence). Trimming at V came to 5 bases and at J to 3 bases, leaving 10 bases not matched to a gene. This CDR3 has 15 amino acids. As processed by the authors: The authors estimated nucleated cell counts from reference gene primer amplification. Libraries were prepared by immunoSEQ multiplex PCR; TCRdb keeps only in-frame clonotypes and omits some of them. The V and J calls and clone size are taken from that table; D and trimming were inferred from the DNA. The table shows approximately 220,000 clones, with 70% to 90% occurring only once. Those enrolled, adults aged roughly 18 to 100 years, came from some 23 US areas.

The chain recombines TRBV11-1 with TRBJ2-7, with 7 bases that match TRBD2. The receptor comes from a woman aged 40 to 50 with acute COVID-19. Material for sequencing was PBMCs or T cells enriched from blood (not recorded which). The CDR3 here is CASSRPSGSNYEQYF. In DNA, the CDR3 is TGTGCCAGCAGCCGCCCTAGCGGATCCAACTACGAGCAGTACTTC.